This TCR beta chain originates from a study of CD8 T cells in ankylosing spondylitis. Findings of the study overall: The authors reported significant enrichment of disease-linked clones in matched ankylosing spondylitis synovial fluid. What appeared characteristic of ankylosing spondylitis blood was a TCR beta motif of fewer than ten highly homologous variants. In reactive arthritis synovial fluid and blood, some motif variants had been reported before. Those disease-linked clones were CD8+; they were also relatively rare in peripheral blood.

At least ten counts were recorded for this clonotype. Its target is not known. Quantitative 5'-RACE with molecular barcodes generated TCR beta libraries. TCRdb called the 5' RACE reads again in MiXCR, with one record for every CDR3 protein. In the table there are about 540,000 distinct CDR3 sequences, about 12% of which are singletons. The sequence came from a male donor with ankylosing spondylitis. Sequencing was done on a sample of blood, either unsorted or a sorted T cell fraction (not recorded which).

Here the CDR3 DNA reads TGTGCCAGCAGCCCCGGACTAGCGGGCAGCAATGAGCAGTTCTTC. Translated, it gives CASSPGLAGSNEQFF. The chain links TRBV3-1 to TRBJ2-1; the match to TRBD2 covers 11 bases. J lost 6 bases, V lost 4 bases, and 5 bases had no gene match. CDR3 size: 15 residues. CDR1 is LGHDT and CDR2 is YNNKEL in the germline V gene (reference sequence).